The text below deals with one T cell receptor (beta chain). Measured with immunoSEQ multiplex PCR; TCRdb has only the in-frame clones, and not every one. Among some 100,000 clones listed, 90% to 95% were seen once. The data derive from a study of siplizumab effects on memory and regulatory T cells. Germline CDR1 is MNHEY and CDR2 is SVGAGI. The ends were cut back, 1 base at V and 1 base at J, with 8 bases in the middle. This CDR3 spans 14 amino acids. The chain carries TRBV6-5 and TRBJ2-7; D unclear. This sequence was found in a human donor in good health. Sequencing used Tregs sorted from blood. The CDR3 protein is CASSYLAASYEQYF. In nucleotides, the CDR3 is TGTGCCAGCAGTTACTTGGCAGCTTCCTACGAGCAGTACTTC.